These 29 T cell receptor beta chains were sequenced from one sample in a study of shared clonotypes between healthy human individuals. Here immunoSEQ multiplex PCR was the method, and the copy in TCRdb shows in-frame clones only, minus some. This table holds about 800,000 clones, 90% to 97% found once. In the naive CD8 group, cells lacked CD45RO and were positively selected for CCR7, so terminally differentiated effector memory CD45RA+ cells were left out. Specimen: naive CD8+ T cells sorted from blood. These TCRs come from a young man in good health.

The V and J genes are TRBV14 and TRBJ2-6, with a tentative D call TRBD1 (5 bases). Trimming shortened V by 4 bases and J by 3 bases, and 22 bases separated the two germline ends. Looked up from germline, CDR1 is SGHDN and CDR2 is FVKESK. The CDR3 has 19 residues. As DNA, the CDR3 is TGTGCCAGCAGCCCCCTAGGGGTCTGGGCAGAATTTGGGGCCAACGTCCTGACTTTC. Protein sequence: CASSPLGVWAEFGANVLTF.

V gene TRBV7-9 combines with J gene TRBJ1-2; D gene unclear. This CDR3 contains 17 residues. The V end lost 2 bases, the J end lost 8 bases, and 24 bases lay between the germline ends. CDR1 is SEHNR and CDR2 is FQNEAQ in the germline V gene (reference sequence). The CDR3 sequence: CASSLSFGPIGLEGYTF. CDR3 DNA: TGTGCCAGCAGCTTAAGTTTCGGGCCGATTGGACTGGAAGGCTACACCTTC.

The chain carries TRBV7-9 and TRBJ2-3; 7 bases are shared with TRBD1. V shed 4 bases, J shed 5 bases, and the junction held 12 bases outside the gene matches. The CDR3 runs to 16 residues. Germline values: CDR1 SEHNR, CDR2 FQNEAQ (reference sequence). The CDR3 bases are TGTGCCAGCAGCTCTTCCCCTGGGACAGTTGGAGATACGCAGTATTTT. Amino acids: CASSSSPGTVGDTQYF.

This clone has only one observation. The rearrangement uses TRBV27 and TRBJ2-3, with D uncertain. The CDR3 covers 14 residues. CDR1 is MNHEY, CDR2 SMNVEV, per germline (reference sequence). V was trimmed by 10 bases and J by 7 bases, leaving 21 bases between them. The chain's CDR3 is CATRPADPKHTQYF. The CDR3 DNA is TGTGCCACCCGTCCAGCCGACCCAAAGCATACGCAGTATTTT.

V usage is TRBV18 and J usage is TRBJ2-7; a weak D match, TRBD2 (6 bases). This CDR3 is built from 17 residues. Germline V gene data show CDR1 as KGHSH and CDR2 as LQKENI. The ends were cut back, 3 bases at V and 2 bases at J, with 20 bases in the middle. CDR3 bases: TGTGCCAGCTCACCGGGACCATTCCGGGCGGGGCCCTACGAGCAGTACTTC. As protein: CASSPGPFRAGPYEQYF.

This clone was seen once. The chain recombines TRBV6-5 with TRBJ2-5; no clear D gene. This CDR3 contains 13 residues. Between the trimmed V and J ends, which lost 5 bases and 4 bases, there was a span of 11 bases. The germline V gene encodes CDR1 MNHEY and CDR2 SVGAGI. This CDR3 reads CASSPRWGETQYF. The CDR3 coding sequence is TGTGCCAGCAGTCCCCGTTGGGGAGAGACCCAGTACTTC.

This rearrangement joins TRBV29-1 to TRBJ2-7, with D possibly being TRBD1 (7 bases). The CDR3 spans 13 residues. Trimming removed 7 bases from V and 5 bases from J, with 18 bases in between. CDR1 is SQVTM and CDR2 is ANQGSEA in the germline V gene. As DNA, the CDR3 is TGCAGCGCCTTAGGAGGGGGCTTCAACGAGCAGTACTTC. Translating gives CSALGGGFNEQYF.

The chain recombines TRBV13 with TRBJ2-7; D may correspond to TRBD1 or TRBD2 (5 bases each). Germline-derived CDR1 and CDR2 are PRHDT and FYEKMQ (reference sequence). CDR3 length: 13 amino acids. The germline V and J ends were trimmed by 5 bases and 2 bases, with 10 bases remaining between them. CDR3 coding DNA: TGTGCCAGCAGCGAAGGGACGCCCTACGAGCAGTACTTC. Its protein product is CASSEGTPYEQYF.

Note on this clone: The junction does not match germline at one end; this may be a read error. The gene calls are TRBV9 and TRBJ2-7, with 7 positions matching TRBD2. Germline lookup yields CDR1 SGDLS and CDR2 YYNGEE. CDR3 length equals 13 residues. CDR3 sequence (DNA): TGTGCCAGCAGCAGCTCCGGGGGGACGGGCCTCTTCTTC. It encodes CASSSSGGTGLFF.

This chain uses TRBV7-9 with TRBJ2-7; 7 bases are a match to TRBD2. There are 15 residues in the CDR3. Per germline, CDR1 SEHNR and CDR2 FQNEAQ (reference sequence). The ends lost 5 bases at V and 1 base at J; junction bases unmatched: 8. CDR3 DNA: TGTGCCAGCAGCCCCCCGGTTAGCGGGTCCTACGAGCAGTACTTC. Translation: CASSPPVSGSYEQYF.

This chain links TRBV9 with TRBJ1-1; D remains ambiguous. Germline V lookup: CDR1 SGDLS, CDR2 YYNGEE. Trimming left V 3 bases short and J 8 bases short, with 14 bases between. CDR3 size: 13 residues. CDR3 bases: TGTGCCAGCAGCGGAGACCGTGGGAGCGAAGCTTTCTTT. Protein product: CASSGDRGSEAFF.

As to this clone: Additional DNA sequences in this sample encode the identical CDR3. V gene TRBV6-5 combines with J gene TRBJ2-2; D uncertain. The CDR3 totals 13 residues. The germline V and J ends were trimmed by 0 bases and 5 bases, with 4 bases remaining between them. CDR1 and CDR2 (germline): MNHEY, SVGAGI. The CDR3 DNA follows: TGTGCCAGCAGTTACTCGAGGACCGGGGAGCTGTTTTTT. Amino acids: CASSYSRTGELFF.

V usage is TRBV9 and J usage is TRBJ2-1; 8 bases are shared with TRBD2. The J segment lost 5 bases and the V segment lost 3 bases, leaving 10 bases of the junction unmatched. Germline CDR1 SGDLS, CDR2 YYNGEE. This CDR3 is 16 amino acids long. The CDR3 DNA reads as TGTGCCAGCAGCGCTCCGGACTCAGCGGGAGACAATGAGCAGTTCTTC. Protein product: CASSAPDSAGDNEQFF.

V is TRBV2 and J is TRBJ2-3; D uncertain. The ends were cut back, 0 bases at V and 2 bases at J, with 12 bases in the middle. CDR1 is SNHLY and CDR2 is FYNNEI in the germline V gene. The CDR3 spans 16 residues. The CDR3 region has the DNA TGTGCCAGCAGTGAAGCGGAGAGTATTCCCACAGATACGCAGTATTTT. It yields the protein CASSEAESIPTDTQYF.

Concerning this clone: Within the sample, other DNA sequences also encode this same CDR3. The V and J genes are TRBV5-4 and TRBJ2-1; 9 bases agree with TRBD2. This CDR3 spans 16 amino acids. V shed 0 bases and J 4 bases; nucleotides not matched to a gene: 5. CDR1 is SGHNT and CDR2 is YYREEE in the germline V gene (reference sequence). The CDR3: CASSLEGLAGYNEQFF. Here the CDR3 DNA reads TGTGCCAGCAGCTTGGAGGGGCTAGCGGGATACAATGAGCAGTTCTTC.

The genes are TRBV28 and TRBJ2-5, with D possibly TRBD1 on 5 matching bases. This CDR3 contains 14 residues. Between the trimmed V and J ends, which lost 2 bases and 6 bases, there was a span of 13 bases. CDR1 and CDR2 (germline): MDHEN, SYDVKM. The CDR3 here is CASSLTDSGKTQYF. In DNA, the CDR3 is TGTGCCAGCAGTTTAACCGACAGTGGAAAGACCCAGTACTTC.

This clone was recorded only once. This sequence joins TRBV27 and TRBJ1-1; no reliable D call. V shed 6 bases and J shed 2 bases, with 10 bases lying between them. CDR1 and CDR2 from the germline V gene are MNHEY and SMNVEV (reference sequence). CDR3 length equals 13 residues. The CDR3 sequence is CASRVTGNTEAFF. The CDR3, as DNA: TGTGCCAGCAGGGTAACCGGTAACACTGAAGCTTTCTTT.

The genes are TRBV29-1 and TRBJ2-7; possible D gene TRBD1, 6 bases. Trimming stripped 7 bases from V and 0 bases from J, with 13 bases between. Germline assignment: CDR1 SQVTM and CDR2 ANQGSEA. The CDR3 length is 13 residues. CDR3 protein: CSALTGHSYEQYF. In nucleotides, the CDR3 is TGCAGCGCTCTTACAGGGCACTCCTACGAGCAGTACTTC.

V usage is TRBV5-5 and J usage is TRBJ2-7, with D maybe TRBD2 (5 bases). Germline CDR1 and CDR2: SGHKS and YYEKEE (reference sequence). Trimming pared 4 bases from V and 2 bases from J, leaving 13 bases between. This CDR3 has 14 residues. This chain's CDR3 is CASSLSGGPYEQYF. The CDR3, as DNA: TGTGCCAGCAGCCTGTCCGGCGGGCCCTACGAGCAGTACTTC.

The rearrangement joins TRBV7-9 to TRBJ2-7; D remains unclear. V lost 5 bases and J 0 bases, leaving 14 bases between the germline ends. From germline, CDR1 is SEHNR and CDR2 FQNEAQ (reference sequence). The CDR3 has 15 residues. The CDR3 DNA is TGTGCCAGCAGCCTGCAGTCCCGGAGCTCCTACGAGCAGTACTTC. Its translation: CASSLQSRSSYEQYF.

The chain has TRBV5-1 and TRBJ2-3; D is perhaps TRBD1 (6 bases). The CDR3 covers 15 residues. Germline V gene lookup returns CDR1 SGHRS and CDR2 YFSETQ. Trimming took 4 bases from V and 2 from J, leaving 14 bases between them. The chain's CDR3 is CASSPTTGLTDTQYF. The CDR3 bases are TGCGCCAGCAGCCCTACCACAGGGCTCACAGATACGCAGTATTTT.

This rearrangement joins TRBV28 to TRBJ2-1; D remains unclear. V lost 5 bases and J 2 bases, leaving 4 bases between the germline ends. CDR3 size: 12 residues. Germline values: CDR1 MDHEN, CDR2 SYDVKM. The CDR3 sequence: CASSATYNEQFF. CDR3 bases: TGTGCCAGCAGTGCTACCTACAATGAGCAGTTCTTC.

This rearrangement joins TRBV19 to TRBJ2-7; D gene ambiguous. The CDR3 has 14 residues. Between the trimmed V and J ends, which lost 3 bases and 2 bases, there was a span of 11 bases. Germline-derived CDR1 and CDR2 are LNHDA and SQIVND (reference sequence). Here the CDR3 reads CASSMLAGAYEQYF. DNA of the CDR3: TGTGCCAGTAGTATGCTGGCTGGGGCCTACGAGCAGTACTTC.

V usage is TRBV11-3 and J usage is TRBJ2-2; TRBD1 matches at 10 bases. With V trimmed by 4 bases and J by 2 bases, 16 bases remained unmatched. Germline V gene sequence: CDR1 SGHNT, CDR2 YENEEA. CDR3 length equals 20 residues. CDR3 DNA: TGTGCCAGCAGCTCAAGACAGGGGGCTGTGGGGACTCCAAACACCGGGGAGCTGTTTTTT. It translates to CASSSRQGAVGTPNTGELFF.

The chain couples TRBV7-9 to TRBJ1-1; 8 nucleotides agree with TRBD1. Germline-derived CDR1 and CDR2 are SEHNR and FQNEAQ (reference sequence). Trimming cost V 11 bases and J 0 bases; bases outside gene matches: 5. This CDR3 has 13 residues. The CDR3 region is CAVTGGMNTEAFF. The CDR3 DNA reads TGTGCCGTAACAGGGGGGATGAACACTGAAGCTTTCTTT.

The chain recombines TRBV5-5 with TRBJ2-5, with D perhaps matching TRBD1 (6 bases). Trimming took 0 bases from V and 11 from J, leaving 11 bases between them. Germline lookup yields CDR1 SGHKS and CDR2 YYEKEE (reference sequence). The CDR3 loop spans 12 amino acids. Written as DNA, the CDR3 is TGTGCCAGCAGCTTGGGTCAGGGGTTGCAGTACTTC. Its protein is CASSLGQGLQYF.

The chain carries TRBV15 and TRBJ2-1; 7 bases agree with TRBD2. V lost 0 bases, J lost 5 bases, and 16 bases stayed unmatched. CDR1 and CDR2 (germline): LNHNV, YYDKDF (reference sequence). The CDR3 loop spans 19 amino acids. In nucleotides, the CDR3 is TGTGCCACCAGCAGAGATCCCGGGGGAGGGCCAACTTTAAACAATGAGCAGTTCTTC. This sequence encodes CATSRDPGGGPTLNNEQFF.

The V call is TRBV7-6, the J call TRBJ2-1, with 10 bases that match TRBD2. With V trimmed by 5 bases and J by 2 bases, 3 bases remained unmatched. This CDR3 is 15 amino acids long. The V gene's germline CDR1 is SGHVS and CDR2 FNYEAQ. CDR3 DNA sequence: TGTGCCAGCAGCCAAGGACTAGCGGCCTACAATGAGCAGTTCTTC. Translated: CASSQGLAAYNEQFF. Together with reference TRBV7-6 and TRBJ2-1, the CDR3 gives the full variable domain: GAGVSQSPRYKVTKRGQDVALRCDPISGHVSLYWYRQALGQGPEFLTYFNYEAQQDKSGLPNDRFSAERPEGSISTLTIQRTEQRDSAMYRCASSQGLAAYNEQFFGPGTRLTVL.

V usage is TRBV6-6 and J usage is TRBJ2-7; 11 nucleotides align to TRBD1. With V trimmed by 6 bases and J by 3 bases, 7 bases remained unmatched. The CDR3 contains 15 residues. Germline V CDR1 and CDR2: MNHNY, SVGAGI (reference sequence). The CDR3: CASSLGTGGFYEQYF. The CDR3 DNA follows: TGTGCCAGCAGCCTAGGGACAGGGGGATTCTACGAGCAGTACTTC.